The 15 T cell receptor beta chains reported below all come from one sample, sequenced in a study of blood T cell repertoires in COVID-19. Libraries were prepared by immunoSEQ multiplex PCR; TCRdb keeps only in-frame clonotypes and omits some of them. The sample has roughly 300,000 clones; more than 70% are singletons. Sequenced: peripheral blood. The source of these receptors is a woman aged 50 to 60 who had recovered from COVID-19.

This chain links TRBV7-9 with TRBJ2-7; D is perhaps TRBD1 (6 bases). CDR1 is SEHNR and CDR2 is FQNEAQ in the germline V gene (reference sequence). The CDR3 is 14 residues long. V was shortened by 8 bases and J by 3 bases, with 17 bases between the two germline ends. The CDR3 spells CASGFRQDSYEQYF. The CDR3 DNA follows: TGTGCCAGCGGGTTCCGTCAGGACAGCTACGAGCAGTACTTC.

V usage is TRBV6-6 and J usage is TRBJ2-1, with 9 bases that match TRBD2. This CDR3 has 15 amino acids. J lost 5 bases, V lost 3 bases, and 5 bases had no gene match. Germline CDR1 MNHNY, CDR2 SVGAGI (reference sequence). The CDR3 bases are TGTGCCAGCAGTTATGTAGCGGGAGCTAACAATGAGCAGTTCTTC. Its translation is CASSYVAGANNEQFF.

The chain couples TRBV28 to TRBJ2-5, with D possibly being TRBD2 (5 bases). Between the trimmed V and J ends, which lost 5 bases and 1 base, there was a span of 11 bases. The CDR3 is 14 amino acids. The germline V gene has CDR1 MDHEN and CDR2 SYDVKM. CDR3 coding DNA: TGTGCCAGCAGTAGGACTGGGGTCCAAGAGACCCAGTACTTC. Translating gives CASSRTGVQETQYF.

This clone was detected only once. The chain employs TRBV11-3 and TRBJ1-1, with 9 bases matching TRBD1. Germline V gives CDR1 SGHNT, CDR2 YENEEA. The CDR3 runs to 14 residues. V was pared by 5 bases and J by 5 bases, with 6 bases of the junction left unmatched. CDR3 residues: CASSKRTGETEAFF. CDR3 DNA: TGTGCCAGCAGCAAACGGACAGGGGAGACTGAAGCTTTCTTT.

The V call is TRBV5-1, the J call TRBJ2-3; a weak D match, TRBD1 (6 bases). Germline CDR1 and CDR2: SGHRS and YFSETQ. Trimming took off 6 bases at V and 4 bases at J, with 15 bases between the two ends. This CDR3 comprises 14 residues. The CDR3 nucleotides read TGCGCCAGCACTGCACAGAGGGGGTCAGATACGCAGTATTTT. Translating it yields CASTAQRGSDTQYF.

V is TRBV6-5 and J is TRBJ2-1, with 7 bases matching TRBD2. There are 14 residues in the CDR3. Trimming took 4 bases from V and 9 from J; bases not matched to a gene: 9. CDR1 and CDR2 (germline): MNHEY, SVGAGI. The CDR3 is CASSWLAGVREQFF. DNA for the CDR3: TGTGCCAGCAGTTGGCTGGCGGGAGTACGTGAGCAGTTCTTC.

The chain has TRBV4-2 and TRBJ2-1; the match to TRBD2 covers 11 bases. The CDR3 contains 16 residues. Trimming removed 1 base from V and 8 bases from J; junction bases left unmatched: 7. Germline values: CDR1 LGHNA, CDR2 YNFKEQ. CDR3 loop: CASSQGQTSGVYEQFF. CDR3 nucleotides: TGTGCCAGCAGCCAAGGTCAGACTAGCGGGGTCTATGAGCAGTTCTTC.

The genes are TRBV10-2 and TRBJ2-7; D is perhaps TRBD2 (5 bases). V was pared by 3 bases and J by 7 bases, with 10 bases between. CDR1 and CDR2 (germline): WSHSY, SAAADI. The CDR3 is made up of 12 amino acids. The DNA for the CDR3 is TGCGCCAGCAGTGAACTGAGGGCTGAGCAGTACTTC. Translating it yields CASSELRAEQYF.

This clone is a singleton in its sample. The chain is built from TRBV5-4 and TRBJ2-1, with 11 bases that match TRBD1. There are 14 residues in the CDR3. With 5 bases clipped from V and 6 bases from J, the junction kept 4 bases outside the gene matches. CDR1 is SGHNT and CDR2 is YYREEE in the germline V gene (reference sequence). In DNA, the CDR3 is TGTGCCAGCAGGCCCGGGACAGGGGGCAATGAGCAGTTCTTC. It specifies CASRPGTGGNEQFF.

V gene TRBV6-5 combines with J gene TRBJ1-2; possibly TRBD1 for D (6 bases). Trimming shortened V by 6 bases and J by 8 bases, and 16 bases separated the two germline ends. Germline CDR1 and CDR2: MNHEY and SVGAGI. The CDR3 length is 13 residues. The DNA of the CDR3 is TGTGCCAGCAGGGCCACAGGGTACCGGGGCTACACCTTC. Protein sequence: CASRATGYRGYTF.

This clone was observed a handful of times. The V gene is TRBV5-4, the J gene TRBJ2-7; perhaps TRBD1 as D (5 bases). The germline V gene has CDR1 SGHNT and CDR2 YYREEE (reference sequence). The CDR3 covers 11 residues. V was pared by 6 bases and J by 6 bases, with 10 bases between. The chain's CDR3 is CASTQGVEQYF. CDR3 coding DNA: TGTGCCAGCACCCAAGGGGTCGAGCAGTACTTC.

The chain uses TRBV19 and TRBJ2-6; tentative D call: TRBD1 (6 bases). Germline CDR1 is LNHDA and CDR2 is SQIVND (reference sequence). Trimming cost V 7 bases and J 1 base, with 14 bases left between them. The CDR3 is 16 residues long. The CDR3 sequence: CASTGTRVSGANVLTF. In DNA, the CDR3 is TGTGCCAGTACTGGGACACGGGTGTCTGGGGCCAACGTCCTGACTTTC.

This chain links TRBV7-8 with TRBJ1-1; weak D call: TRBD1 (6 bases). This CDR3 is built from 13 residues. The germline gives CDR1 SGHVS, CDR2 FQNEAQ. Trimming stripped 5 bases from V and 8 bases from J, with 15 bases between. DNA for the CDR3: TGTGCCAGCAGCCCAGCTGTGGACAGAGAAGCTTTCTTT. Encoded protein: CASSPAVDREAFF.

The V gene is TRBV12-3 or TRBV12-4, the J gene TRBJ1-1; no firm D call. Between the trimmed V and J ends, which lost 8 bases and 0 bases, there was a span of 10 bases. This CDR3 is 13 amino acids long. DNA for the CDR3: TGTGCCAGCGTCCCGCAGGTGAACACTGAAGCTTTCTTT. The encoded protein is CASVPQVNTEAFF.

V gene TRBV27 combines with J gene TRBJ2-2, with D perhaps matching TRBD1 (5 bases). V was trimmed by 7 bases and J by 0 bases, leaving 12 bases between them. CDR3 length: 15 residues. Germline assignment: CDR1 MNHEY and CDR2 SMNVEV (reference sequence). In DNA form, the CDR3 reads TGTGCCAGCACCCAGGGTTGGGCGAACACCGGGGAGCTGTTTTTT. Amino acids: CASTQGWANTGELFF.